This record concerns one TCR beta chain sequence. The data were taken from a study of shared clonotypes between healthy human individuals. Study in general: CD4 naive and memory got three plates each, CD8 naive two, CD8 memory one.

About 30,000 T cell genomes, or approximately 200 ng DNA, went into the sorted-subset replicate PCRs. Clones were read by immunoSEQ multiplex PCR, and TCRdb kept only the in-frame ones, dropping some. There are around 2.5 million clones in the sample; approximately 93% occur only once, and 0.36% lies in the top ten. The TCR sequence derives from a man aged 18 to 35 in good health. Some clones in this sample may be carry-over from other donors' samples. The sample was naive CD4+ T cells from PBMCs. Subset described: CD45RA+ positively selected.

As DNA, the CDR3 is TGTGCCAGCAGTTACTCGTGGAGCCGTGGGTCCTACGAGCAGTACTTC. It yields the protein CASSYSWSRGSYEQYF. J is TRBJ2-7 and V is TRBV6-5; D ambiguous. The CDR3 spans 16 residues. V was cut by 0 bases and J by 1 base, with 13 bases left in between. Germline values: CDR1 MNHEY, CDR2 SVGAGI.